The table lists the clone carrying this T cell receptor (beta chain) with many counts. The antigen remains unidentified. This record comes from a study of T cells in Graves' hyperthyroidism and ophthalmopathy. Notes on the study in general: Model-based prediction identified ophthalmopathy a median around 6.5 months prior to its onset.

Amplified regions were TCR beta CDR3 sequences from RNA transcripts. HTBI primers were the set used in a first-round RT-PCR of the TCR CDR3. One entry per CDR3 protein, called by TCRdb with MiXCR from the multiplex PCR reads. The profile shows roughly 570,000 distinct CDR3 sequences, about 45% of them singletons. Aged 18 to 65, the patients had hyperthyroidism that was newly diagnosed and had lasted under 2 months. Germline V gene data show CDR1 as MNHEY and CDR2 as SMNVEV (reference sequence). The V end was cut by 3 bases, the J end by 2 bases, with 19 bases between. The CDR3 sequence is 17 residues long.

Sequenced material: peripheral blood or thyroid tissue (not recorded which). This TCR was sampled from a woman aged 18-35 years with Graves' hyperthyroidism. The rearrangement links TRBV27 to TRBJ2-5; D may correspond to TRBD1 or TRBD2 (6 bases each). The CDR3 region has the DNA TGTGCCAGCAGTTTTGGGGGGCCACTGCCAGTACAAGAGACCCAGTACTTC. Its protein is CASSFGGPLPVQETQYF.